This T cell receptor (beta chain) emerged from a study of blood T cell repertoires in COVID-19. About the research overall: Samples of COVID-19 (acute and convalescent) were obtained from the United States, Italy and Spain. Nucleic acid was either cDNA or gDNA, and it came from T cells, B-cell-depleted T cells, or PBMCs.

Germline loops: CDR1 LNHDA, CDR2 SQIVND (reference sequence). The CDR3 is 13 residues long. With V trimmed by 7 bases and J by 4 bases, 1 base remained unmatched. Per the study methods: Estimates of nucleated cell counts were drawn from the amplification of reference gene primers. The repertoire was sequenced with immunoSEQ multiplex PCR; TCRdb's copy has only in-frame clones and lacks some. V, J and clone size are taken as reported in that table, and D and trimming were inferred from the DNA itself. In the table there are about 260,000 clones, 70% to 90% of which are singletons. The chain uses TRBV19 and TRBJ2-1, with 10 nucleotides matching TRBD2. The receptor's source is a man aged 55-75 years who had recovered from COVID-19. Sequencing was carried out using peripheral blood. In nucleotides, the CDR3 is TGTGCCAGTAAGGGACTAGCGTACAATGAGCAGTTCTTC. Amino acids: CASKGLAYNEQFF.